What follows are 23 T cell receptor beta chains derived from one specimen sequenced in a study of graft-versus-host responses after intestinal transplantation. Using immunoSEQ multiplex PCR, the repertoire was profiled, and TCRdb retains in-frame clones only, with some absent. The data hold 40,000 to 55,000 clones, with roughly 80% observed a single time. Their antigens are not known. Sequenced here: unstimulated CD4+ T cells sorted from spleen or lymph node cells, sampled before transplant. These receptors all stem from a human donor who was the organ donor for an intestinal transplant.

Only a few counts were recorded for this clone. The genes are TRBV6-1 and TRBJ2-1; 9 nucleotides match TRBD2. V trimming: 4 bases; J trimming: 8 bases; junction bases outside the gene matches: 9. The CDR3 extends over 15 amino acids. Per germline, CDR1 MNHNS and CDR2 SASEGT. The CDR3 sequence: CASSVGRGGIYEQFF. The CDR3 DNA follows: TGTGCCAGCAGTGTCGGGCGGGGGGGCATATATGAGCAGTTCTTC.

The chain couples TRBV6-6 to TRBJ2-1, with TRBD1 matching 9 bases. V lost 4 bases, J lost 8 bases, and 9 bases stayed unmatched. The germline CDR1 and CDR2 sequences are MNHNY and SVGAGI (reference sequence). This CDR3 region has 15 residues. The CDR3 sequence is CASSSKTGGVDEQFF. The CDR3 DNA reads TGTGCCAGCAGTTCCAAGACAGGGGGGGTGGATGAGCAGTTCTTC.

The gene calls are TRBV27 and TRBJ2-7, with 9 bases that match TRBD2. The germline gives CDR1 MNHEY, CDR2 SMNVEV (reference sequence). V lost 6 bases, J lost 0 bases, and 6 bases stayed unmatched. The CDR3 runs 15 residues. The CDR3 spells CASRIAGASSYEQYF. CDR3 nucleotides: TGTGCCAGCAGGATAGCGGGAGCCTCCTCCTACGAGCAGTACTTC.

The chain has TRBV30 and TRBJ2-7, with 11 bases fitting TRBD2. CDR3 length: 13 residues. V shed 6 bases, J shed 6 bases, and the junction held 7 bases outside the gene matches. CDR1 GTSNPN and CDR2 SVGIG come from the germline V gene (reference sequence). In DNA form, the CDR3 reads TGTGCCTGCATCGGACTAGCGGGCTCCGAGCAGTACTTC. It encodes CACIGLAGSEQYF.

The rearrangement links TRBV4-3 to TRBJ2-7, with a weak D call TRBD1 (7 bases). Germline V gene data show CDR1 as LGHNA and CDR2 as YSLEER. This CDR3 has 17 amino acids. V shed 0 bases and J shed 2 bases, with 17 bases lying between them. CDR3 region: CASSQDAGQFQAYEQYF. CDR3 coding DNA: TGCGCCAGCAGCCAAGATGCGGGACAGTTTCAGGCCTACGAGCAGTACTTC.

This rearrangement joins TRBV10-3 to TRBJ2-7; TRBD1 agrees at 8 bases. This CDR3 comprises 13 residues. Trimming at V came to 10 bases and at J to 6 bases, leaving 11 bases not matched to a gene. The germline V gene encodes CDR1 ENHRY and CDR2 SYGVKD. CDR3: CANSGQASTEQYF. CDR3 nucleotides: TGTGCCAACTCGGGACAGGCCTCGACCGAGCAGTACTTC.

The chain is built from TRBV5-4 and TRBJ1-1; the D gene is possibly TRBD1 (5 bases). CDR1 is SGHNT, CDR2 YYREEE, per germline (reference sequence). There are 16 residues in the CDR3. Trimming removed 2 bases from V and 2 bases from J, with 16 bases in between. The CDR3 DNA is TGTGCCAGCAGCTTTTTGTCGGGGACGGGAAACACTGAAGCTTTCTTT. Translating it yields CASSFLSGTGNTEAFF.

This chain connects TRBV28 to TRBJ2-5, with D maybe TRBD2 (6 bases). The germline V gene has CDR1 MDHEN and CDR2 SYDVKM. V was clipped by 5 bases and J by 5 bases, with 21 bases between them. The CDR3 is made up of 16 amino acids. DNA for the CDR3: TGTGCCAGCAGTCAGCGGGTAGGGGCTTTGGGGGAGACCCAGTACTTC. Encoded protein: CASSQRVGALGETQYF.

The CDR3 is CAGLGSNYGYTF. DNA for the CDR3: TGCGCCGGACTTGGCTCTAACTATGGCTACACCTTC. V usage is TRBV5-1 and J usage is TRBJ1-2; D call uncertain. The CDR3 is made up of 12 amino acids. Trimming shortened V by 10 bases and J by 0 bases, and 10 bases separated the two germline ends. Germline values: CDR1 SGHRS, CDR2 YFSETQ.

V gene TRBV18 combines with J gene TRBJ1-2; maybe TRBD1 (6 bases). This CDR3 spans 16 amino acids. The V gene's germline CDR1 is KGHSH and CDR2 LQKENI. V lost 3 bases and J lost 1, with 15 bases in between. CDR3 in amino acids: CASSPTSTGINYGYTF. CDR3 bases: TGTGCCAGCTCACCGACCTCGACAGGAATTAACTATGGCTACACCTTC.

This clone was recorded only once. V gene TRBV6-1 combines with J gene TRBJ1-3, with TRBD1 as a possible D gene (6 bases). The CDR3 has 13 amino acids. The V end was cut by 4 bases, the J end by 12 bases, with 16 bases between. Germline V gives CDR1 MNHNS, CDR2 SASEGT. The CDR3 is CASSGKGGIGIYF. CDR3 nucleotide sequence: TGTGCCAGCAGTGGTAAAGGGGGAATCGGCATATATTTT.

The V call is TRBV19, the J call TRBJ1-1; D is ambiguous. Trimming removed 6 bases at V and 2 bases at J, with 13 bases between. The length of the CDR3 is 14 residues. From germline, CDR1 is LNHDA and CDR2 SQIVND (reference sequence). The DNA of the CDR3 is TGTGCCAGTAGCATCGGAGACGGAAACACTGAAGCTTTCTTT. Its translation is CASSIGDGNTEAFF.

The rearrangement uses TRBV7-6 and TRBJ1-3; no definite D call. The CDR3 spans 17 residues. V lost 0 bases and J 0 bases, leaving 12 bases between the germline ends. Germline V CDR1 and CDR2: SGHVS, FNYEAQ. CDR3 DNA sequence: TGTGCCAGCAGCTTAGCGGGTGGCGGAACCTCTGGAAACACCATATATTTT. It is translated as CASSLAGGGTSGNTIYF. Supplemented by reference TRBV7-6 and TRBJ1-3, the full variable domain reads GAGVSQSPRYKVTKRGQDVALRCDPISGHVSLYWYRQALGQGPEFLTYFNYEAQQDKSGLPNDRFSAERPEGSISTLTIQRTEQRDSAMYRCASSLAGGGTSGNTIYFGEGSWLTVV.

This chain uses TRBV7-9 with TRBJ2-5; TRBD2 aligns across 11 bases. Germline V gene sequence: CDR1 SEHNR, CDR2 FQNEAQ (reference sequence). V gave up 1 base and J gave up 1 base; unmatched junction bases: 2. The CDR3 consists of 16 residues. CDR3 DNA sequence: TGTGCCAGCAGCTTAGTCCTAGCGGGGGGCCAAGAGACCCAGTACTTC. It yields the protein CASSLVLAGGQETQYF.

This sequence joins TRBV5-7 and TRBJ2-7; 11 bases line up with TRBD2. TRBV5-7 is sorted into the ORF group, with uncertain function. J was trimmed by 7 bases and V by 2 bases; bases with no gene match: 5. CDR3 length: 14 amino acids. Here the CDR3 reads CASSFRSGGEEQYF. In DNA form, the CDR3 reads TGTGCCAGCAGCTTCCGTAGCGGGGGGGAGGAGCAGTACTTC.

The genes are TRBV7-2 and TRBJ1-2; maybe TRBD1 (6 bases). V lost 1 base, J lost 3 bases, and 12 bases lay in between. CDR3 length equals 15 residues. Germline CDR1 is SGHTA and CDR2 is FQGNSA. The CDR3 sequence is CASSLVGGLDYGYTF. The CDR3 DNA reads TGTGCCAGCAGCTTAGTAGGGGGACTTGACTATGGCTACACCTTC.

The gene calls are TRBV5-4 and TRBJ2-3, with no clear D. Trimming pared 2 bases from V and 0 bases from J, leaving 7 bases between. The CDR3 covers 14 residues. Germline CDR1 is SGHNT and CDR2 is YYREEE (reference sequence). The CDR3 region is CASSFVSSTDTQYF. The CDR3 DNA sequence: TGTGCCAGCAGCTTTGTATCTAGCACAGATACGCAGTATTTT.

J is TRBJ2-3 and V is TRBV4-1; 7 bases line up with TRBD2. The CDR3 has 17 residues. V lost 2 bases, J lost 6 bases, and 14 bases stayed unmatched. The germline V gene encodes CDR1 MGHRA and CDR2 YSYEKL. CDR3 DNA: TGCGCCAGCAGCCAACCCCGACTAGCCAAATCGTCTGATACGCAGTATTTT. Amino acids: CASSQPRLAKSSDTQYF.

The DNA of the CDR3 is TGTGCCAGCAGCTTAGAAAGCGGGGGGACCTCCACAGATACGCAGTATTTT. As protein: CASSLESGGTSTDTQYF. The V and J genes are TRBV7-2 and TRBJ2-3, with 9 bases that match TRBD2. CDR1 and CDR2 from the germline V gene are SGHTA and FQGNSA. Unmatched junction bases numbered 7, after V lost 1 base and J lost 2 bases. The CDR3 contains 17 residues.

This clone was seen a few times. The chain is built from TRBV7-9 and TRBJ2-5, with 8 positions matching TRBD1. The junction had 7 bases not matched to a gene; V was cut back by 5 bases and J by 5 bases. Germline CDR1 SEHNR, CDR2 FQNEAQ (reference sequence). This CDR3 comprises 14 residues. CDR3 in amino acids: CASSARGRVETQYF. The CDR3 region has the DNA TGTGCCAGCAGCGCCAGGGGGCGCGTGGAGACCCAGTACTTC.

The V gene is TRBV7-6, the J gene TRBJ1-6; the D gene is possibly TRBD1 (6 bases). Between the trimmed V and J ends, which lost 5 bases and 9 bases, there was a span of 17 bases. Germline CDR1 and CDR2: SGHVS and FNYEAQ. The CDR3 totals 15 residues. The CDR3 here is CASSLGTLRGSPLHF. CDR3 bases: TGTGCCAGCAGCCTAGGGACACTAAGGGGTTCACCCCTCCACTTT.

This clone was seen a few times. The genes are TRBV10-3 and TRBJ1-4; possibly TRBD1 for D (5 bases). The CDR3 contains 14 residues. The V end was cut by 4 bases, the J end by 0 bases, with 6 bases between. Germline V lookup: CDR1 ENHRY, CDR2 SYGVKD. CDR3 sequence reads: CAISGDPTNEKLFF. The CDR3 nucleotides are TGTGCCATCAGTGGGGACCCAACTAATGAAAAACTGTTTTTT.

The chain has TRBV7-2 and TRBJ2-5; TRBD2 aligns across 9 bases. Germline V gene sequence: CDR1 SGHTA, CDR2 FQGNSA. This CDR3 has 16 amino acids. V trimming: 3 bases; J trimming: 4 bases; junction bases outside the gene matches: 9. The CDR3 sequence is CASSLSSGGWGETQYF. Written as DNA, the CDR3 is TGTGCCAGCAGCTTGAGTAGCGGGGGCTGGGGAGAGACCCAGTACTTC.